This T cell receptor delta chain appears in the sequencing data of a study of Vδ1+ human thymocytes. This clone appeared a few times. Its antigen is not identified. Study outcomes and limitations: Highly polyclonal TRG and TRD repertoires with Gaussian CDR3 length distributions appeared in thymus.

The CDR3 length is 22 residues. Germline loops: CDR1 TSWWSYY, CDR2 QGS. V gave up 0 bases and J gave up 0 bases; unmatched junction bases: 19. RNA was extracted from the cells and then reverse transcribed. Pooled V-gene forward primers with one constant-region reverse primer generated the CDR3 amplicons by multiplex PCR. TCRdb reapplied CATT to the multiplex PCR reads. The data show 20,000 to 25,000 delta-chain clones, over 7% seen once. This chain links TRDV1 with TRDJ1; 10 nucleotides match TRDD3. The TCR was taken from a child in the first two years of life who had congenital heart surgery. Material: Vdelta1+ gamma-delta thymocytes from the thymus. Subset defined: FACS-sorted CD3+ TCRalphabeta- TCRVdelta1+ TCRVdelta2- thymocytes. CDR3 residues: CALGELVAIDIGGYRYTDKLIF. The CDR3 bases are TGTGCTCTTGGGGAACTAGTGGCTATTGACATTGGGGGATACCGGTACACCGATAAACTCATCTTT.